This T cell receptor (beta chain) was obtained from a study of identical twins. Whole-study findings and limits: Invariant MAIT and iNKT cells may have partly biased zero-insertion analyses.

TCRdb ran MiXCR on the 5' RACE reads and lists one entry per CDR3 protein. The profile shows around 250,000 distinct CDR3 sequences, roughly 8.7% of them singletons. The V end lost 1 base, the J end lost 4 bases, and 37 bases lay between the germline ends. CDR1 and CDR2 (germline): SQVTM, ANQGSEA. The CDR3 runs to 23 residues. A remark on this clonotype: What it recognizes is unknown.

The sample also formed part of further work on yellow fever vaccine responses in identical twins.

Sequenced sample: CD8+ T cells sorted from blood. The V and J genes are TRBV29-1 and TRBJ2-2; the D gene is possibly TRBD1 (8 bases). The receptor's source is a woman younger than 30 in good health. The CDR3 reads CSVEGRGRGTTGGIDTSTGELFF. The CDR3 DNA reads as TGCAGCGTTGAAGGCAGGGGGCGAGGGACTACCGGAGGTATAGACACAAGCACCGGGGAGCTGTTTTTT.